These 5 T cell receptor beta chains came from one sample sequenced in a study of beta chain features in type 1 diabetes. Study-wide points: TCRB CDR3 length was moderately but significantly reduced in all four CD4+ subsets of Type 1 diabetes patients.

Expressed TCRB transcripts were sequenced, since all the RNA that had been isolated was reverse transcribed. The protocol was immunoSEQ multiplex PCR, while the TCRdb copy is restricted to in-frame clones and leaves out a portion. The table shows about 23,000 clones, with around 68% occurring only once. What these receptors recognize is not known. The sample taken for sequencing was Tregs from blood. The receptor set was obtained from a man between 18 and 29 years old with type 1 diabetes.

There are a few counts of this clone. This chain uses TRBV30 with TRBJ1-4; no definite D call. The germline V gene has CDR1 GTSNPN and CDR2 SVGIG (reference sequence). The CDR3 contains 14 residues. V lost 0 bases and J 5 bases, leaving 10 bases between the germline ends. The CDR3 DNA follows: TGTGCCTGGAGTGTACAGCCGCTGAATGAAAAACTGTTTTTT. It yields the protein CAWSVQPLNEKLFF.

The J gene is TRBJ2-2, the V gene TRBV6-5; 9 positions agree with TRBD2. The CDR3 is made up of 16 amino acids. Germline CDR1 is MNHEY and CDR2 is SVGAGI. After removal of 0 bases from V and 5 bases from J, the junction contained 4 bases not matched to a gene. The DNA for the CDR3 is TGTGCCAGCAGTTACTCCAGCGGGAGGCCAACCGGGGAGCTGTTTTTT. Its translation: CASSYSSGRPTGELFF.

This clone was found a few times. The chain recombines TRBV10-3 with TRBJ2-7; TRBD2 aligns across 11 bases. The CDR3 consists of 15 residues. Trimming took 0 bases from V and 5 from J; bases not matched to a gene: 3. Germline V lookup: CDR1 ENHRY, CDR2 SYGVKD. The CDR3 here is CAISESTSGIDEQYF. CDR3 bases: TGTGCCATCAGTGAGTCGACTAGCGGGATCGACGAGCAGTACTTC.

This clone was found once. This chain connects TRBV5-1 to TRBJ2-5; D unclear. The CDR3 contains 14 residues. V lost 1 base and J lost 5, with 12 bases in between. Germline V gives CDR1 SGHRS, CDR2 YFSETQ. CDR3 DNA: TGCGCCAGCAGCTTGCACCGAAGCCTCGAGACCCAGTACTTC. Residues: CASSLHRSLETQYF.

As to this clone: One end of the junction fails to match germline, which may point to a read error. CDR3 in DNA: TGTGCCAGCAGCCGGAAATCAGACAGGGGAGTCGAAAAGCAGCACTTC. Translated, it gives CASSRKSDRGVEKQHF. The V and J genes are TRBV5-6 and TRBJ2-7, with 8 positions matching TRBD1. CDR3 length: 16 residues. Looked up from germline, CDR1 is SGHDT and CDR2 is YYEEEE.